This T cell receptor (beta chain) was observed in a study of T cell repertoires in cytomegalovirus infection. A single record per CDR3 protein comes from TCRdb applying MiXCR to the reads. The sample has approximately 76,000 distinct CDR3 sequences, approximately 39% seen once. Overall study results and limits: Within the response measured ex vivo, HLA-C-restricted CMV-specific TCR beta clonotypes were dominant.

Germline CDR1 reads LGHDT; CDR2 reads YNNKEL (reference sequence). The germline V and J ends were trimmed by 4 bases and 7 bases, with 22 bases remaining between them. CDR3 size: 16 residues. Comment on this clonotype: The antigen is undetermined.

This specimen consisted of CD8+ T cells from cultured PBMCs, obtained from culture after CMV antigen stimulation. This clonotype originated in a human donor in good health (CMV status not recorded). Some clones in this sample may be carry-over from other donors' samples. V is TRBV3-1 and J is TRBJ1-2; D is possibly TRBD1 (6 bases). CDR3 sequence (DNA): TGTGCCAGCAGCCCAGACGACAGGCTGGCCAGGGGTGGCTACACCTTC. This translates into CASSPDDRLARGGYTF.